Here is one TCR beta chain with its context. What it binds is not known. Naive-designated CD8 cells lacked CD45RO, were positively enriched for CCR7, and omitted terminally differentiated effector memory CD45RA+ cells. This sample stems from a study of shared clonotypes between healthy human individuals. Study results and caveats: Clonotype sharing across several donors was observed for approximately 5% of naive CD4 clonotypes.

The germline gives CDR1 SGHVS, CDR2 FQNEAQ. V lost 1 base, J lost 3 bases, and 9 bases stayed unmatched. This CDR3 contains 17 residues. Measured with immunoSEQ multiplex PCR; TCRdb has only the in-frame clones, and not every one. The sample lists about 820,000 clones, 80% to 95% occurring once. The chain employs TRBV7-8 and TRBJ1-3; TRBD1 matches at 7 bases. This TCR was sampled from a man aged 30 to 39 in good health. Source material: naive CD8+ T cells sorted from blood. CDR3 sequence reads: CASSLEKGASDGNTIYF. As DNA, the CDR3 is TGTGCCAGCAGCTTAGAGAAGGGGGCAAGTGATGGAAACACCATATATTTT.